The source of this TCR beta chain is a study of blood T cell repertoires in COVID-19. The overall study: Acute-phase and convalescent COVID-19 samples originated in the United States, Italy and Spain. T cells, B-cell-depleted T cells, or PBMCs supplied cDNA or gDNA.

TCRdb's copy holds only in-frame clones and misses some; the assay was immunoSEQ multiplex PCR. The data contain around 300,000 clones, more than 80% of them singletons. This CDR3 contains 14 residues. In germline, CDR1 is MNHEY, CDR2 SVGEGT. V lost 5 bases and J lost 1; bases outside the gene matches: 3. The sequence derives from a woman aged 50 to 60 with COVID-19, enrolled during active disease. Material for sequencing was peripheral blood. The chain employs TRBV6-2 or TRBV6-3 and TRBJ2-3; 7 bases align to TRBD1. CDR3 amino acids: CASSLGQGTDTQYF. The CDR3 DNA sequence: TGTGCCAGCAGTCTTGGACAGGGCACAGATACGCAGTATTTT.